One sample yielded the 17 T cell receptor beta chains listed below, sequenced in a study of blood T cell repertoires in COVID-19. Using immunoSEQ multiplex PCR, the repertoire was profiled, and TCRdb retains in-frame clones only, with some absent. The sample yields almost 200,000 clones, about 90% seen once. Material for sequencing was peripheral blood. These receptor sequences come from a woman in her 70s with acute or convalescent COVID-19.

The chain links TRBV6-5 to TRBJ2-7; no reliable D call. The germline CDR1 and CDR2 sequences are MNHEY and SVGAGI. Between the trimmed V and J ends, which lost 8 bases and 3 bases, there was a span of 8 bases. This CDR3 comprises 11 residues. The chain's CDR3 is CASGRDYEQYF. In DNA form, the CDR3 reads TGTGCCAGCGGTAGAGACTACGAGCAGTACTTC.

This clone has more than one count but fewer than ten. V is TRBV27 and J is TRBJ1-5; TRBD1 agrees at 9 bases. CDR1 is MNHEY, CDR2 SMNVEV, per germline (reference sequence). The CDR3 sequence is 20 residues long. J lost 0 bases, V lost 0 bases, and 12 bases had no gene match. The CDR3 DNA reads as TGTGCCAGCAGTTTATCCCCGGGACAGGGTTTCCTTTTTAGCAATCAGCCCCAGCATTTT. Protein product: CASSLSPGQGFLFSNQPQHF.

The chain employs TRBV4-1 and TRBJ1-1; D possibly corresponds to TRBD1 (6 bases). V was clipped by 7 bases and J by 0 bases, with 15 bases between them. Germline CDR1 MGHRA, CDR2 YSYEKL. This CDR3 is 15 amino acids long. This chain's CDR3 is CASTPGDRLNTEAFF. CDR3 bases: TGCGCCAGCACCCCAGGAGACAGGCTGAACACTGAAGCTTTCTTT.

This sequence joins TRBV5-6 and TRBJ1-6; D is perhaps TRBD1 (5 bases). The CDR3 loop spans 16 amino acids. Deletions cut 5 bases from V and 3 bases from J, with 15 bases between. The V gene's germline CDR1 is SGHDT and CDR2 YYEEEE. The CDR3 protein is CASSLRVTDYNSPLHF. As DNA, the CDR3 is TGTGCCAGCAGTCTTCGGGTGACAGACTATAATTCACCCCTCCACTTT.

This clone was seen once. The V call is TRBV9, the J call TRBJ2-7; 12 bases fit TRBD2. The ends lost 4 bases at V and 4 bases at J; junction bases unmatched: 6. The CDR3 totals 15 residues. Germline V gene sequence: CDR1 SGDLS, CDR2 YYNGEE. The CDR3, as DNA: TGTGCCAGCAGCATAGGGACTAGCGGGCGGTACGAGCAGTACTTC. Translated, it gives CASSIGTSGRYEQYF.

The rearrangement joins TRBV5-1 to TRBJ2-4, with D possibly TRBD1 on 7 matching bases. V shed 5 bases and J shed 5 bases, with 14 bases lying between them. CDR1 is SGHRS, CDR2 YFSETQ, per germline. This CDR3 comprises 14 residues. The CDR3 DNA reads TGCGCCAGCAGGGAGGGGGCGCGAGAAAACATTCAGTACTTC. Translated, it gives CASREGARENIQYF. The complete variable domain, with remaining parts taken from reference TRBV5-1 and TRBJ2-4, reads KAGVTQTPRYLIKTRGQQVTLSCSPISGHRSVSWYQQTPGQGLQFLFEYFSETQRNKGNFPGRFSGRQFSNSRSEMNVSTLELGDSALYLCASREGARENIQYFGAGTRLSVL.

This clone has just one count. The V and J genes are TRBV7-6 and TRBJ2-3, with 9 bases lining up with TRBD1. The CDR3 length is 15 residues. The junction had 7 bases not matched to a gene; V was cut back by 6 bases and J by 3 bases. Germline CDR1 is SGHVS and CDR2 is FNYEAQ. The CDR3: CASSLSGQGTDTQYF. CDR3 in DNA: TGTGCCAGCAGTTTATCTGGACAGGGGACAGATACGCAGTATTTT.

V and J are TRBV25-1 and TRBJ1-2; TRBD1 is a possible D gene (5 bases). Trimming removed 3 bases at V and 5 bases at J, with 10 bases between. Germline values: CDR1 MGHDK, CDR2 SYGVNS. The CDR3 runs to 13 residues. The CDR3 region is CASSELPGYGYTF. The CDR3 DNA is TGTGCCAGCAGTGAGCTCCCAGGGTATGGCTACACCTTC.

The J gene is TRBJ1-2, the V gene TRBV6-5, with D possibly matching TRBD1 (6 bases). CDR3 length: 14 residues. Germline V CDR1 and CDR2: MNHEY, SVGAGI. V was trimmed by 0 bases and J by 2 bases, leaving 7 bases between them. The CDR3 spells CASSYSTGNYGYTF. The DNA for the CDR3 is TGTGCCAGCAGTTACTCGACAGGCAACTATGGCTACACCTTC.

This clone was detected once. The CDR3 is CASSAFPAGLNQPQHF. The CDR3 nucleotides read TGTGCCAGCAGTGCATTCCCGGCGGGACTCAATCAGCCCCAGCATTTT. The V gene is TRBV6-1, the J gene TRBJ1-5, with D perhaps TRBD1 (5 bases). Germline V gives CDR1 MNHNS, CDR2 SASEGT. V was pared by 4 bases and J by 3 bases, with 16 bases between. The CDR3 totals 16 residues.

About this clone: This same CDR3 is encoded by further DNA sequences in the sample. This chain connects TRBV10-1 to TRBJ2-1, with 9 positions matching TRBD2. The J segment lost 4 bases and the V segment lost 0 bases, leaving 4 bases of the junction unmatched. The CDR3 has 16 amino acids. Germline loops: CDR1 WNHNN, CDR2 SYGVQD (reference sequence). This chain's CDR3 is CASSESGAGGYNEQFF. CDR3 nucleotides: TGCGCCAGCAGTGAGTCGGGGGCGGGAGGGTACAATGAGCAGTTCTTC.

The J gene is TRBJ1-1, the V gene TRBV19, with 8 bases aligning to TRBD1. With V trimmed by 3 bases and J by 6 bases, 9 bases remained unmatched. This CDR3 has 15 amino acids. Germline V CDR1 and CDR2: LNHDA, SQIVND (reference sequence). The CDR3 is CASSIAGDRRAEAFF. As DNA, the CDR3 is TGTGCCAGTAGTATCGCCGGGGACAGGAGGGCTGAAGCTTTCTTT.

The genes are TRBV23-1 and TRBJ1-5, with D uncertain. TRBV23-1 qualifies as an ORF whose function is uncertain. The CDR3 runs 16 residues. The V and J ends lost 1 base and 0 bases respectively, with 10 bases between them. The chain's CDR3 is CASSQWAHLSNQPQHF. CDR3 nucleotide sequence: TGCGCCAGCAGTCAATGGGCACACCTTAGCAATCAGCCCCAGCATTTT.

The chain joins TRBV29-1 to TRBJ2-3, with D perhaps being TRBD1 or TRBD2 (5 bases each). Germline CDR1 is SQVTM and CDR2 is ANQGSEA. The germline V and J ends were trimmed by 7 bases and 2 bases, with 13 bases remaining between them. The CDR3 has 13 residues. CDR3 DNA: TGCAGCGCGGGGCGGCCCCCCACAGATACGCAGTATTTT. It codes for CSAGRPPTDTQYF.

On this clone: The sample has other DNA sequences that encode this CDR3 too. The rearrangement uses TRBV3-1 (or the pseudogene TRBV3-2) and TRBJ2-3; TRBD1 matches 9 bases. Losses at the gene ends were 2 bases for V and 1 base for J; bases not matched to a gene: 1. Germline CDR1 and CDR2: LGHDT and YNNKEL (reference sequence). The CDR3 length is 15 residues. The CDR3 sequence is CASSQRTGGTDTQYF. The CDR3 DNA reads TGTGCCAGCAGCCAACGGACAGGGGGCACAGATACGCAGTATTTT.

The chain has TRBV19 and TRBJ2-1; 7 positions match TRBD2. Germline V gene sequence: CDR1 LNHDA, CDR2 SQIVND (reference sequence). V shed 3 bases, J shed 5 bases, and the junction held 7 bases outside the gene matches. The CDR3 is 15 amino acids. The CDR3 reads CASSMVGGSDNEQFF. The DNA of the CDR3 is TGTGCCAGTAGTATGGTGGGCGGGAGTGACAATGAGCAGTTCTTC.

CDR3 sequence (DNA): TGTGCCACCAGCAGAGATTTCGGGGGGCCCACTGAAGCTTTCTTT. It encodes CATSRDFGGPTEAFF. The chain joins TRBV15 to TRBJ1-1; tentative D call: TRBD1 (6 bases). The germline V gene encodes CDR1 LNHNV and CDR2 YYDKDF (reference sequence). With 0 bases removed from V and 4 bases from J, the gap between germline ends came to 12 bases. The CDR3 extends over 15 amino acids.